One sample yielded the 13 T cell receptor beta chains listed below, sequenced in a study of cytomegalovirus exposure and HLA in healthy donors. Primers for the PCR totalled 60 Vbeta and 13 Jbeta. Clones were sequenced by immunoSEQ multiplex PCR, and TCRdb holds only the in-frame ones, with some missing. The sample includes about 160,000 clones, 85% of them seen just once. The sequenced sample was PBMCs. The receptor source for this set is a boy aged 2 to 10 in good health and CMV-seronegative.

The V and J genes are TRBV6-6 and TRBJ1-2; TRBD1 matches 9 bases. The CDR3 has 16 amino acids. CDR1 is MNHNY and CDR2 is SVGAGI in the germline V gene (reference sequence). Trimming cost V 5 bases and J 6 bases; bases outside gene matches: 13. This chain's CDR3 is CASSRSRDRVSDGYTF. In nucleotides, the CDR3 is TGTGCCAGCAGTAGATCCCGGGACAGGGTTTCGGATGGCTACACCTTC.

This chain joins TRBV6-6 and TRBJ1-2, with 10 bases fitting TRBD1. V lost 6 bases, J lost 8 bases, and 9 bases stayed unmatched. The length of the CDR3 is 14 residues. Germline CDR1 is MNHNY and CDR2 is SVGAGI (reference sequence). The CDR3 DNA reads as TGTGCCAGCAGACCTCCGACAGGGGGCAAGGGCTACACCTTC. Translated: CASRPPTGGKGYTF.

This rearrangement joins TRBV29-1 to TRBJ1-3, with D tentatively TRBD1 (6 bases). Germline values: CDR1 SQVTM, CDR2 ANQGSEA. V was shortened by 4 bases and J by 8 bases, with 15 bases between the two germline ends. There are 13 residues in the CDR3. CDR3 amino acids: CSVVPRQVDTIYF. In DNA form, the CDR3 reads TGCAGCGTTGTTCCACGACAGGTAGACACCATATATTTT.

This clone was observed once. This chain connects TRBV6-5 to TRBJ2-5, with TRBD1 identical over 9 bases. V lost 2 bases and J lost 2; bases outside the gene matches: 3. Germline V gene sequence: CDR1 MNHEY, CDR2 SVGAGI. CDR3 length equals 15 residues. The DNA of the CDR3 is TGTGCCAGCAGTTACGGGACAGGGTTGCAAGAGACCCAGTACTTC. Protein: CASSYGTGLQETQYF.

The V gene is TRBV28, the J gene TRBJ2-1, with 8 bases lining up with TRBD1. V lost 3 bases, J lost 2 bases, and 12 bases stayed unmatched. In germline, CDR1 is MDHEN, CDR2 SYDVKM. The CDR3 covers 18 residues. The CDR3 reads CASSLPRTGLETYNEQFF. The CDR3 nucleotides are TGTGCCAGCAGTTTGCCGAGGACAGGGCTGGAAACCTACAATGAGCAGTTCTTC.

This chain links TRBV28 with TRBJ1-1; D call uncertain. V lost 6 bases and J lost 11, with 13 bases in between. Germline V lookup: CDR1 MDHEN, CDR2 SYDVKM. This CDR3 spans 11 amino acids. CDR3 loop: CASRWTGYAFF. The CDR3 DNA reads as TGTGCCAGCAGATGGACGGGATACGCTTTCTTT.

The chain employs TRBV9 and TRBJ2-7; maybe TRBD1 (7 bases). From germline, CDR1 is SGDLS and CDR2 YYNGEE. With 0 bases removed from V and 4 bases from J, the gap between germline ends came to 17 bases. This CDR3 has 16 amino acids. CDR3 bases: TGTGCCAGCAGCGTAGCATCGGCAGGGGGGTGGTACGAGCAGTACTTC. This gives the protein CASSVASAGGWYEQYF.

The rearrangement joins TRBV7-2 to TRBJ1-2; D remains ambiguous. From germline, CDR1 is SGHTA and CDR2 FQGNSA. The CDR3 is made up of 18 amino acids. V lost 1 base to trimming and J lost 0 bases, with 18 bases between them. DNA of the CDR3: TGTGCCAGCAGCTTAGAGTACAGTATGAAAGTGGCTAACTATGGCTACACCTTC. This sequence encodes CASSLEYSMKVANYGYTF.

The genes are TRBV30 and TRBJ1-1; 9 bases are shared with TRBD1. The CDR3 has 15 residues. Losses at the gene ends were 0 bases for V and 3 bases for J; bases not matched to a gene: 5. CDR1 and CDR2 (germline): GTSNPN, SVGIG (reference sequence). The CDR3 loop is CAWSVNTGGYTEAFF. The CDR3 DNA reads as TGTGCCTGGAGTGTAAACACAGGGGGCTACACTGAAGCTTTCTTT.

This chain links TRBV7-3 with TRBJ2-1; 9 nucleotides align to TRBD1. J lost 10 bases, V lost 5 bases, and 12 bases had no gene match. Germline V CDR1 and CDR2: SGHTA, FQGTGA. This CDR3 is 15 amino acids long. The CDR3 DNA is TGTGCCAGCAGCGCGCCTGGGACAGGGATTAACGAGCAGTTCTTC. It encodes CASSAPGTGINEQFF.

V gene TRBV7-8 combines with J gene TRBJ1-1; 9 bases fit TRBD1. V lost 6 bases and J lost 1; bases outside the gene matches: 3. The CDR3 contains 14 residues. The germline V gene encodes CDR1 SGHVS and CDR2 FQNEAQ. The CDR3 DNA sequence: TGTGCCAGCAGACCGGGACAGGGGAACACTGAAGCTTTCTTT. It codes for CASRPGQGNTEAFF.

The rearrangement links TRBV9 to TRBJ2-7; TRBD1 agrees at 10 bases. The CDR3 covers 15 residues. The germline V gene has CDR1 SGDLS and CDR2 YYNGEE. V trimming: 3 bases; J trimming: 5 bases; junction bases outside the gene matches: 8. The CDR3 here is CASSGSTGGYHEQYF. The CDR3 region has the DNA TGTGCCAGCAGCGGCTCGACAGGGGGCTACCACGAGCAGTACTTC.

The CDR3 here is CASTLGSQAPQYF. The CDR3 region has the DNA TGTGCCAGCACCCTAGGGAGCCAGGCTCCCCAGTACTTC. The chain joins TRBV6-1 to TRBJ2-5; D is possibly TRBD2 (5 bases). The ends were cut back, 7 bases at V and 9 bases at J, with 18 bases in the middle. The length of the CDR3 is 13 residues. Germline values: CDR1 MNHNS, CDR2 SASEGT.